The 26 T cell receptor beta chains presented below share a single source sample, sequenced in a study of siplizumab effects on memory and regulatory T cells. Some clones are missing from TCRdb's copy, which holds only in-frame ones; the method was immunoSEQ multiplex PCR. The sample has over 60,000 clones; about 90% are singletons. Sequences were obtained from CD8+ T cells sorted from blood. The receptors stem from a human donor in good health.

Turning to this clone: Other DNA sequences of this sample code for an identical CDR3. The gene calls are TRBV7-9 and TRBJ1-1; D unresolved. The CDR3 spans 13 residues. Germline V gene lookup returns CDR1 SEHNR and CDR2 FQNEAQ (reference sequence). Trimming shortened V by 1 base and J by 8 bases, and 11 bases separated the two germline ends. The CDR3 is CASSLVGGVEAFF. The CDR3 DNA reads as TGTGCCAGCAGCTTAGTAGGCGGAGTAGAAGCTTTCTTT.

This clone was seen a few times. CDR3 sequence (DNA): TGTGCCAGCAGTTTCATGGGACAGTCCCAGCATTTT. Translation: CASSFMGQSQHF. This chain connects TRBV28 to TRBJ1-5, with TRBD1 matching 7 bases. The CDR3 has 12 amino acids. Per the germline V gene, CDR1 is MDHEN and CDR2 is SYDVKM. With 3 bases clipped from V and 11 bases from J, the junction kept 4 bases outside the gene matches.

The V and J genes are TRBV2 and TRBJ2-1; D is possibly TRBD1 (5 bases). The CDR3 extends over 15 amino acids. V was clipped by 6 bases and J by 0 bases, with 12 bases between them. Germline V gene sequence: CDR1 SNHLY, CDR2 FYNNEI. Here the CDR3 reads CASSYDRNSYNEQFF. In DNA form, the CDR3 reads TGTGCCAGCAGCTACGACAGAAACTCCTACAATGAGCAGTTCTTC.

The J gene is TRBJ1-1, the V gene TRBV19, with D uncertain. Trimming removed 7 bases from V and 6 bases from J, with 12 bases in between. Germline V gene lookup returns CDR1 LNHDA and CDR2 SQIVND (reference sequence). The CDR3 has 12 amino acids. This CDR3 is CASTGSASEAFF. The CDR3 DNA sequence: TGTGCCAGTACCGGTTCAGCGTCTGAAGCTTTCTTT.

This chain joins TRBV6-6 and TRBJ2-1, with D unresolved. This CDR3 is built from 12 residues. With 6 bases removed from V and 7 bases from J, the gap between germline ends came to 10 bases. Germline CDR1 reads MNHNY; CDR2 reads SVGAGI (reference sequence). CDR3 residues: CASRAGGNEQFF. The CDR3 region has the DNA TGTGCCAGCAGGGCTGGTGGTAATGAGCAGTTCTTC.

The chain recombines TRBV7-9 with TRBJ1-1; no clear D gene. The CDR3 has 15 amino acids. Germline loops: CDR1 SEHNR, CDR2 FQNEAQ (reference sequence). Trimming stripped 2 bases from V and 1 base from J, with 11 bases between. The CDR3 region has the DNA TGTGCCAGCAGCTTATATTGGGGTCAGAACACTGAAGCTTTCTTT. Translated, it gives CASSLYWGQNTEAFF.

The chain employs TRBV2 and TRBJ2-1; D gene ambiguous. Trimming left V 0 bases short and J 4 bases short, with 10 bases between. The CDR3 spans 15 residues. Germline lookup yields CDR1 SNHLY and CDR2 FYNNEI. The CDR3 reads CASSEALPPYNEQFF. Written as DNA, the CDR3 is TGTGCCAGCAGTGAAGCGCTTCCCCCATACAATGAGCAGTTCTTC.

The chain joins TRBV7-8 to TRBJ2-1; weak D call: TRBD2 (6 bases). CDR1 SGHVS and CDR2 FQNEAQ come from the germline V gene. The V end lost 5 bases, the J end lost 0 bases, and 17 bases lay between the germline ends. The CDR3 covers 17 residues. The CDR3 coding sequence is TGTGCCAGCAGCCCCCGACCCGGGAGTGGCTCCTACAATGAGCAGTTCTTC. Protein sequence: CASSPRPGSGSYNEQFF.

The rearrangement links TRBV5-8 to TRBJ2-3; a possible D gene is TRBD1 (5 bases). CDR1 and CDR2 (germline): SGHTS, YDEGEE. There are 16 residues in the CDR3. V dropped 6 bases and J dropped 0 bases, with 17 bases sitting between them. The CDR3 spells CASNRRGRSSTDTQYF. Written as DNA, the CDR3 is TGTGCCAGCAACCGTAGGGGCAGATCTAGCACAGATACGCAGTATTTT.

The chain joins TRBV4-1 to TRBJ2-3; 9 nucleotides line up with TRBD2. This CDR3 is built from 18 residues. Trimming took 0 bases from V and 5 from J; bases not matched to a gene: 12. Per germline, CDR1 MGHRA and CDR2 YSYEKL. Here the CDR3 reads CASSQDSLAGMYGDTQYF. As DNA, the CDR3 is TGCGCCAGCAGCCAAGATAGCCTAGCGGGAATGTACGGAGATACGCAGTATTTT.

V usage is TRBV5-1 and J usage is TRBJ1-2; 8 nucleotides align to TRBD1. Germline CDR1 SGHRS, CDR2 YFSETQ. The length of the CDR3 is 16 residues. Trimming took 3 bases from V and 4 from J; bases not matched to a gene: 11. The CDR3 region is CASSSGTGNPSYGYTF. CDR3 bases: TGCGCCAGCAGCTCCGGGACAGGTAACCCTAGCTATGGCTACACCTTC. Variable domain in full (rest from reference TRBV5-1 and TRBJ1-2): KAGVTQTPRYLIKTRGQQVTLSCSPISGHRSVSWYQQTPGQGLQFLFEYFSETQRNKGNFPGRFSGRQFSNSRSEMNVSTLELGDSALYLCASSSGTGNPSYGYTFGSGTRLTVV.

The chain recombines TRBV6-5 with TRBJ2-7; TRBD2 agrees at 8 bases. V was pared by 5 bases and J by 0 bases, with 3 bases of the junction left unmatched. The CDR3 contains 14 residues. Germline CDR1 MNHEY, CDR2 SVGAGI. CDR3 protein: CASSEGTSSYEQYF. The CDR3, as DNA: TGTGCCAGCAGTGAAGGGACTAGCTCCTACGAGCAGTACTTC.

The CDR3 loop reads CASSGSRGFLYEQYF. The CDR3 DNA reads as TGTGCCAGCAGCGGGTCAAGAGGGTTCCTCTACGAGCAGTACTTC. This chain links TRBV21-1 with TRBJ2-7; the table names TRBD2, a call not compared with the DNA. TRBV21-1 is a pseudogene segment. The CDR3 is 15 amino acids.

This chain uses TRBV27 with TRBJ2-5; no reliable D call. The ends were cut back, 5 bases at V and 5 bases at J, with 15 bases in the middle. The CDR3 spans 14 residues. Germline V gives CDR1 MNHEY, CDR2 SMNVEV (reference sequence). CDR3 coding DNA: TGTGCCAGCAGTCCCAATACAGCACGGGAGACCCAGTACTTC. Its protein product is CASSPNTARETQYF.

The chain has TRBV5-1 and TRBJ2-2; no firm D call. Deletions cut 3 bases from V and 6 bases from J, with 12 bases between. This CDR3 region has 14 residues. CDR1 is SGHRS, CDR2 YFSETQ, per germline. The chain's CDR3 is CASSSTLMAGELFF. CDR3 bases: TGCGCCAGCAGCTCAACCTTAATGGCCGGGGAGCTGTTTTTT.

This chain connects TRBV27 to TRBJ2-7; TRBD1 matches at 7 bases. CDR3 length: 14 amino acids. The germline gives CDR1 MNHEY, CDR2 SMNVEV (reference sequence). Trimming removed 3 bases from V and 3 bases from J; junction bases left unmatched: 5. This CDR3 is CASSFGGQNYEQYF. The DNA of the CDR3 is TGTGCCAGCAGTTTTGGGGGACAGAACTACGAGCAGTACTTC.

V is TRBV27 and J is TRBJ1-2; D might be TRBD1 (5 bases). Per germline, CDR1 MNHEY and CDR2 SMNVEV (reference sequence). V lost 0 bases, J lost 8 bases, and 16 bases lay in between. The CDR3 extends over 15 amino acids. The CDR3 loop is CASSLSGQGVLGYTF. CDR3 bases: TGTGCCAGCAGTTTATCGGGGCAGGGAGTCTTGGGCTACACCTTC.

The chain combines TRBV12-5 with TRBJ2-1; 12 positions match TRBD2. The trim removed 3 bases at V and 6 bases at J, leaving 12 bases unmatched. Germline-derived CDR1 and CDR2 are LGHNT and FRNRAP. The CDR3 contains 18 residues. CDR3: CASGFSNPLAGGPNEQFF. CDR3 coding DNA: TGTGCTAGTGGTTTCTCAAATCCCCTAGCGGGGGGGCCCAATGAGCAGTTCTTC. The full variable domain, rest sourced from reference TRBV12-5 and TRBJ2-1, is DARVTQTPRHKVTEMGQEVTMRCQPILGHNTVFWYRQTMMQGLELLAYFRNRAPLDDSGMPKDRFSAEMPDATLATLKIQPSEPRDSAVYFCASGFSNPLAGGPNEQFFGPGTRLTVL.

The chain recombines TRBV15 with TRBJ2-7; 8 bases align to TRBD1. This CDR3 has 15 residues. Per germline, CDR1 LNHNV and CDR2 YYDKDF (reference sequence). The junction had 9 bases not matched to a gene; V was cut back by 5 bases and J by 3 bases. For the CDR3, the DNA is TGTGCCACCAGCCGTACAGACAGGGGAAGCTACGAGCAGTACTTC. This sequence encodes CATSRTDRGSYEQYF.

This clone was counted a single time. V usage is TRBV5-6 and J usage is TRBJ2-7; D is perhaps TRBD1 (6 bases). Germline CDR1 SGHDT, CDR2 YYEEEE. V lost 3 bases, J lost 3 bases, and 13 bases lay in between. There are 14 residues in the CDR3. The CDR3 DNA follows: TGTGCCAGCAGCTCAGTGGGGGCGGGCTACGAGCAGTACTTC. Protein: CASSSVGAGYEQYF.

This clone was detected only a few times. As DNA, the CDR3 is TGTGCCAGCAGCTATGGACCGGAGCAGTACTTC. Its protein is CASSYGPEQYF. The chain carries TRBV7-8 and TRBJ2-7; D unresolved. The V and J ends lost 4 bases and 7 bases respectively, with 8 bases between them. Per the germline V gene, CDR1 is SGHVS and CDR2 is FQNEAQ. This CDR3 contains 11 residues.

CDR3 nucleotides: TGTGCCAGCAGCCGGACTTGGGACGGCACAGATACGCAGTATTTT. It specifies CASSRTWDGTDTQYF. V and J are TRBV7-9 and TRBJ2-3; D could derive from TRBD1 or TRBD2 (5 bases each). Germline CDR1 SEHNR, CDR2 FQNEAQ (reference sequence). This CDR3 is built from 15 residues. Deletions cut 5 bases from V and 1 base from J, with 13 bases between.

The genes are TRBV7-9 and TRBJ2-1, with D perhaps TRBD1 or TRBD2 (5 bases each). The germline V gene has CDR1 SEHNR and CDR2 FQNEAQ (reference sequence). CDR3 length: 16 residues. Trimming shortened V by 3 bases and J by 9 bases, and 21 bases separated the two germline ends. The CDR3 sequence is CASSFRERQGYAEQFF. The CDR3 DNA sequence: TGTGCCAGCAGCTTCAGGGAGAGGCAGGGCTACGCTGAGCAGTTCTTC. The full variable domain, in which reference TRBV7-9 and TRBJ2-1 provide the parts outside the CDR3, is DTGVSQNPRHKITKRGQNVTFRCDPISEHNRLYWYRQTLGQGPEFLTYFQNEAQLEKSRLLSDRFSAERPKGSFSTLEIQRTEQGDSAMYLCASSFRERQGYAEQFFGPGTRLTVL.

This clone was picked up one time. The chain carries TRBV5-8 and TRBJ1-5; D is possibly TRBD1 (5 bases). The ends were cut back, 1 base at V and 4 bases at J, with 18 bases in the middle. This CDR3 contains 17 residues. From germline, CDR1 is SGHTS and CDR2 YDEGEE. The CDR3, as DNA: TGTGCCAGCAGCTTGCGGCCAGGGATGGGTAGGAATCAGCCCCAGCATTTT. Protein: CASSLRPGMGRNQPQHF.

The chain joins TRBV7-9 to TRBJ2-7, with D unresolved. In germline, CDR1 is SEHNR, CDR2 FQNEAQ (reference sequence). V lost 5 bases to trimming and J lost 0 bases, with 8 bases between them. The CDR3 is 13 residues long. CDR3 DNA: TGTGCCAGCAGCCCCCCCTACTCCTACGAGCAGTACTTC. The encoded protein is CASSPPYSYEQYF.

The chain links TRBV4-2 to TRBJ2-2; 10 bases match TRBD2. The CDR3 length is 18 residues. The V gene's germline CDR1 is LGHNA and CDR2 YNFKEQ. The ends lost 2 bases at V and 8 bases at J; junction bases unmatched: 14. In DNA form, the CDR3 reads TGTGCCAGCAGCCAATTCCCTAGCGGGGGCCCTTTGGGAGGGGAGCTGTTTTTT. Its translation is CASSQFPSGGPLGGELFF.